The rows below give T cell receptor beta chains drawn from one sample of a study of breast tumors, draining lymph nodes, adjacent tissues. Using its own MiXCR run on the multiplex PCR reads, TCRdb lists one record per CDR3 protein. Of roughly 220,000 distinct CDR3 sequences detected, under 40% appear once; the ten largest clones hold approximately 3.5%. Material: axillary lymph node tissue. All receptors come from a female donor with breast cancer. Some clones in this sample may be carry-over from other donors' samples. Each CDR3 is given with its conserved first and last residue. D genes are given only for firm matches. Rows may omit the clone size; those that give it use once, few, many or a size class.

>TRBV5-8|many|TRBJ2-3|NA
CASSLTRSADTQYF
TGTGCCAGCAGCTTGACTAGGAGCGCAGATACGCAGTATTTT
>TRBV4-1|many|TRBJ1-4|NA
CASSRSVGYEGLFF
TGCGCCAGCAGCCGGTCCGTGGGGTATGAAGGACTGTTTTTT
>TRBV25-1|many|TRBJ2-3|NA
CASSATADTQYF
TGTGCCAGCAGTGCCACAGCAGATACGCAGTATTTT
>TRBV6-5|many|TRBJ1-2|TRBD1
CASILTGGMGGYTF
TGTGCCAGCATCTTGACAGGGGGCATGGGCGGCTACACCTTC
>TRBV19|NA|TRBJ1-1|NA
CASRGRSTEAFF
TGTGCCAGTAGGGGAAGGAGCACTGAAGCTTTCTTT
>TRBV19|many|TRBJ2-7|NA
CASSMAGGASYEQYF
TGTGCCAGTAGTATGGCCGGAGGCGCCTCCTACGAGCAGTACTTC
>TRBV12-3/TRBV12-4|many|TRBJ2-7|TRBD2
CASSSGTSGTYEQYF
TGTGCCAGCAGCTCGGGGACTAGCGGTACCTACGAGCAGTACTTC
>TRBV7-3|NA|TRBJ1-6|TRBD1
CASSSGQGGHYSPLHF
TGTGCCAGCAGCAGCGGACAGGGGGGACATTATTCACCCCTCCACTTT
>TRBV20-1|NA|TRBJ1-3|NA
CSASGTSSGNTIYF
TGCAGTGCTTCCGGGACTAGCTCTGGAAACACCATATATTTT
>TRBV7-3|NA|TRBJ1-5|NA
CASTGTSNQPQHF
TGTGCCTCAACAGGGACTAGCAATCAGCCCCAGCATTTT
>TRBV30|NA|TRBJ2-1|NA
CAWSVNYEQFF
TGTGCCTGGAGTGTAAACTACGAGCAGTTCTTC
>TRBV6-6|many|TRBJ1-6|TRBD1
CASSWGQSDSPLHF
TGTGCCAGCAGTTGGGGACAGAGTGATTCACCCCTCCACTTT
>TRBV12-5|few|TRBJ2-5|TRBD1
CASGPTGGQPQYF
TGTGCTAGTGGTCCCACAGGGGGCCAGCCCCAGTACTTC
>TRBV10-2|few|TRBJ1-1|NA
CASRQGIKTEAFF
TGCGCCAGCCGCCAGGGGATTAAGACTGAAGCTTTCTTT
>TRBV25-1|many|TRBJ2-1|NA
CASIDSIGSPGSYNEQFF
TGTGCCAGCATCGACTCAATCGGGTCCCCCGGATCCTACAATGAGCAGTTCTTC
>TRBV11-3|NA|TRBJ1-4|TRBD1
CASSLAGQLYGYEKLFF
TGTGCCAGCAGCCTAGCGGGACAGCTCTATGGCTACGAAAAACTGTTTTTT